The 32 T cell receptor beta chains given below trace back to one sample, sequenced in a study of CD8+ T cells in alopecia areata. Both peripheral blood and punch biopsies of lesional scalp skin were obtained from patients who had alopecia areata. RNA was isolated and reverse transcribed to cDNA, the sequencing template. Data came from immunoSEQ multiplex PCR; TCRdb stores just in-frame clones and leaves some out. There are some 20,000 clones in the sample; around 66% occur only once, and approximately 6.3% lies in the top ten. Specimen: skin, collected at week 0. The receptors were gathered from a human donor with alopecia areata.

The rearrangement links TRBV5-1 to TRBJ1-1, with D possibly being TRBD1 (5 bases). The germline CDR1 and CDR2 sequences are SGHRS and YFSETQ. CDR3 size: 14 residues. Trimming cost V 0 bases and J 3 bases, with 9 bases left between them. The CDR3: CASSLVWGDTEAFF. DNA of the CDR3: TGCGCCAGCAGCTTGGTCTGGGGCGACACTGAAGCTTTCTTT.

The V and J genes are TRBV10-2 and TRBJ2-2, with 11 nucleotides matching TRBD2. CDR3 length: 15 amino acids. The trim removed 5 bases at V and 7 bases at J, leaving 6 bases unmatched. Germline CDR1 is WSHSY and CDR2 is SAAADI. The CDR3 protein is CASSTLAGGGGELFF. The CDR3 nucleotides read TGCGCCAGCAGTACTCTAGCGGGGGGAGGCGGGGAGCTGTTTTTT.

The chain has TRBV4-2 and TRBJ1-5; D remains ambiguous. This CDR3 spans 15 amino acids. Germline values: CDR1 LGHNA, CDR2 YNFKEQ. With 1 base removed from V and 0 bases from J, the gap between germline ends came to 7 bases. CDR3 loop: CASSQGSYSNQPQHF. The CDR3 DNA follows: TGTGCCAGCAGCCAAGGCAGTTATAGCAATCAGCCCCAGCATTTT.

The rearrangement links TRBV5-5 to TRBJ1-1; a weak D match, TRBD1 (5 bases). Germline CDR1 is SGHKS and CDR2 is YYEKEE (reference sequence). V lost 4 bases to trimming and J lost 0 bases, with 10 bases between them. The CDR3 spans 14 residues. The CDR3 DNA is TGTGCCAGCAGCCCCGGGGCAATGAACACTGAAGCTTTCTTT. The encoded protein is CASSPGAMNTEAFF.

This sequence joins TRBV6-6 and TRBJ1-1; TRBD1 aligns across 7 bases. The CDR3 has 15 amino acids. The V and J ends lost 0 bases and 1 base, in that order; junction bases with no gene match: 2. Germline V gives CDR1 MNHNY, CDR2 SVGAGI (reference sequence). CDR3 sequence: CASSYSRDRNTEAFF. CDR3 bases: TGTGCCAGCAGTTACTCGCGGGACAGGAACACTGAAGCTTTCTTT.

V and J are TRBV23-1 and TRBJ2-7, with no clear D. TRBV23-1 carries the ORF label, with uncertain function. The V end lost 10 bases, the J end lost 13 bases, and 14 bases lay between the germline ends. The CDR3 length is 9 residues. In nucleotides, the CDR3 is TGCGCCATCCAGTCGCGACGTTACTTC. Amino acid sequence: CAIQSRRYF.

In nucleotides, the CDR3 is TGTGCCAGCAGTTCATACAGGGGCGGCTACACCTTC. Translating it yields CASSSYRGGYTF. The V gene is TRBV6-6, the J gene TRBJ1-2; 7 nucleotides match TRBD1. Losses at the gene ends were 4 bases for V and 8 bases for J; bases not matched to a gene: 4. The germline V gene encodes CDR1 MNHNY and CDR2 SVGAGI (reference sequence). There are 12 residues in the CDR3.

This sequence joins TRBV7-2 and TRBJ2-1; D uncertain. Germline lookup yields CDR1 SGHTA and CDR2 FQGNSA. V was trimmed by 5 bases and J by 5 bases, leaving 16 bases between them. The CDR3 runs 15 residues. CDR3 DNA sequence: TGTGCCAGCAGCCCTACGCCTCGGGTCAACAATGAGCAGTTCTTC. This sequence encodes CASSPTPRVNNEQFF.

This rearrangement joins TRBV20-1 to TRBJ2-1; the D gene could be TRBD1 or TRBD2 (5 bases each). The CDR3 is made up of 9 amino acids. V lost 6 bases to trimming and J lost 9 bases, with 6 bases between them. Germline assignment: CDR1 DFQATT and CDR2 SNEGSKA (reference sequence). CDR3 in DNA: TGCAGTGCGGGGGTTGAGCAGTTCTTC. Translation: CSAGVEQFF.

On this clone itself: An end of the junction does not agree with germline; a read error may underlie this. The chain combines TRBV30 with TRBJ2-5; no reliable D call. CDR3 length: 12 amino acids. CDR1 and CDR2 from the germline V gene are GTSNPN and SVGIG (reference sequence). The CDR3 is CAWAWDQETLYF. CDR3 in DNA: TGTGCCTGGGCCTGGGATCAAGAGACCCTGTACTTC.

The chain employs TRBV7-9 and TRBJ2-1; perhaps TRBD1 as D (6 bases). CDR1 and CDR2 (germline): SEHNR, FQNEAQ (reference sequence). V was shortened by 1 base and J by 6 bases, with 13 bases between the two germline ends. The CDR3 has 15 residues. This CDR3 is CASSLEQGPLNEQFF. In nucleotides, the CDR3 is TGTGCCAGCAGCTTAGAACAGGGACCCCTCAATGAGCAGTTCTTC.

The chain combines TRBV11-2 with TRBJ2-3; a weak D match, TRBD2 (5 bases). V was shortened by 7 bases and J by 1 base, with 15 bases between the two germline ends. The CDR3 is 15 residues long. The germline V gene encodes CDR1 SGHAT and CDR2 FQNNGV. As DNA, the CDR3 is TGTGCCAGCATCCCGGGGTCTCCGGGCACAGATACGCAGTATTTT. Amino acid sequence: CASIPGSPGTDTQYF.

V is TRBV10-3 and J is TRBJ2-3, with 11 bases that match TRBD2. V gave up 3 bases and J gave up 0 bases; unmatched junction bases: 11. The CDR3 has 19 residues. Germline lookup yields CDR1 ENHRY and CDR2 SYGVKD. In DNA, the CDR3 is TGTGCCATCAGTGAATCCCTAGCGGGGGGCATCACGAGCACAGATACGCAGTATTTT. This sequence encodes CAISESLAGGITSTDTQYF.

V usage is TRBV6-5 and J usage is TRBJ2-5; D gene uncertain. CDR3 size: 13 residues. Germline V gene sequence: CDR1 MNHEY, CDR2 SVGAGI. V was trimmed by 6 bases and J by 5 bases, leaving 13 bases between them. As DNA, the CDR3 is TGTGCCAGCAGCCGAAGGGTTGGGGAGACCCAGTACTTC. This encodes CASSRRVGETQYF.

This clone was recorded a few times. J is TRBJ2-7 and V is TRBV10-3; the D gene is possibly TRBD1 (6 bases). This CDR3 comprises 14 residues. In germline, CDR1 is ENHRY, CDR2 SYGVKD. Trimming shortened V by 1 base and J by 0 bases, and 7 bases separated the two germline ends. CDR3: CAISEWTASYEQYF. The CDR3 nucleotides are TGTGCCATCAGTGAGTGGACAGCCTCCTACGAGCAGTACTTC.

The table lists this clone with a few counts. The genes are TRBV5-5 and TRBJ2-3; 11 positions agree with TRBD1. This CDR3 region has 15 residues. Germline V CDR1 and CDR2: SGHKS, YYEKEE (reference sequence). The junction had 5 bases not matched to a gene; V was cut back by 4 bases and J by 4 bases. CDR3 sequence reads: CASSGGDRGADTQYF. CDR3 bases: TGTGCCAGCAGCGGCGGGGACAGGGGGGCAGATACGCAGTATTTT.

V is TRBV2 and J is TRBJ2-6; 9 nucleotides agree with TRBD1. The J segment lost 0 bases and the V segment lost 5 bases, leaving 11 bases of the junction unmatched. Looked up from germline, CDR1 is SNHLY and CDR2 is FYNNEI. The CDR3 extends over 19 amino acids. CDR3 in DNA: TGTGCCAGCAGTCTGGACAGGGGCCTCTTGAGCTCTGGGGCCAACGTCCTGACTTTC. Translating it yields CASSLDRGLLSSGANVLTF. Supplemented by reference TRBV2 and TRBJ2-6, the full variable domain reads EPEVTQTPSHQVTQMGQEVILRCVPISNHLYFYWYRQILGQKVEFLVSFYNNEISEKSEIFDDQFSVERPDGSNFTLKIRSTKLEDSAMYFCASSLDRGLLSSGANVLTFGAGSRLTVL.

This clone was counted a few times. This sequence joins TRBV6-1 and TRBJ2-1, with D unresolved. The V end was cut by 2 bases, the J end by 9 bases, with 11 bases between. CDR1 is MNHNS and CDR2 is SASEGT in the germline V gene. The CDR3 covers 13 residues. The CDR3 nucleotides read TGTGCCAGCAGTGAAAACTTCGCCGGTGAGCAGTTCTTC. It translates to CASSENFAGEQFF.

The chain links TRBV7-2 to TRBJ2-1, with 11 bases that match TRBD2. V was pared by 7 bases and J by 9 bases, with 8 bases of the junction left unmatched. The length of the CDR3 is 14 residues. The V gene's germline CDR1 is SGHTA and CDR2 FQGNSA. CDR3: CASIVSGGAGEQFF. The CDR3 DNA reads TGTGCCAGCATCGTTAGCGGGGGGGCAGGTGAGCAGTTCTTC.

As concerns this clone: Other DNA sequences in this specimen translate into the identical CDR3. The CDR3 DNA follows: TGCGCCAGCAGCCAAGAAGGCTACTATGGCTACACCTTC. Translated, it gives CASSQEGYYGYTF. This sequence joins TRBV4-1 and TRBJ1-2; no definite D call. Germline CDR1 is MGHRA and CDR2 is YSYEKL. The CDR3 contains 13 residues. V lost 0 bases to trimming and J lost 3 bases, with 5 bases between them.

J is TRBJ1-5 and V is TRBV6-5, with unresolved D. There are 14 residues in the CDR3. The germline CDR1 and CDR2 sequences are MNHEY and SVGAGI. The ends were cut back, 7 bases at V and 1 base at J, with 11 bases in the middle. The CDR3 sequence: CASTPGLSNQPQHF. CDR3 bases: TGTGCCAGCACACCGGGGTTGAGCAATCAGCCCCAGCATTTT.

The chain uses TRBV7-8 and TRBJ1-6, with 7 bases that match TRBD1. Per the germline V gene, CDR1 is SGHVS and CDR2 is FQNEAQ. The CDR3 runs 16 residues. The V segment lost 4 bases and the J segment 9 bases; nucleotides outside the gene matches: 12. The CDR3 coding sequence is TGTGCCAGCAGCTCCATGGGGGGACAGAGATTTTCACCCCTCCACTTT. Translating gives CASSSMGGQRFSPLHF.

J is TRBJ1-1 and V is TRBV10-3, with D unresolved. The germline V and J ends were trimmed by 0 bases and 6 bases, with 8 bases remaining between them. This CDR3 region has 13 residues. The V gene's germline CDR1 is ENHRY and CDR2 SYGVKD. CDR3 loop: CAISESWPAEAFF. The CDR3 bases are TGTGCCATCAGTGAGTCGTGGCCAGCTGAAGCTTTCTTT.

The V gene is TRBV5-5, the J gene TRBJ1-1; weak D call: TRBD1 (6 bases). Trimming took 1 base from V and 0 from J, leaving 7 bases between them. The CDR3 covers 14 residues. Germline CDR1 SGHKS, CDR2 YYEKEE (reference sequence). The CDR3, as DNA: TGTGCCAGCAGCTTGACAGGGATGAACACTGAAGCTTTCTTT. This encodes CASSLTGMNTEAFF.

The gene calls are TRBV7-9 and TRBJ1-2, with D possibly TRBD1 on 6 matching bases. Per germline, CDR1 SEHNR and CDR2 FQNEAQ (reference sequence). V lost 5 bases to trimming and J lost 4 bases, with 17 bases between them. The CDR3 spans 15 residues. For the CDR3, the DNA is TGTGCCAGCAGCCCATGGACAGAAATTTTCTATGGCTACACCTTC. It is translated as CASSPWTEIFYGYTF.

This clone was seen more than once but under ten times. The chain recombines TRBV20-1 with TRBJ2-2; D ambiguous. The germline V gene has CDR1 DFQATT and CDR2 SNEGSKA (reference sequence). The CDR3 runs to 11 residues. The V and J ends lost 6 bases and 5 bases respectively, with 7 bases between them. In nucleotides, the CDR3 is TGCAGTGCCGCATTGACCGGGGAGCTGTTTTTT. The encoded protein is CSAALTGELFF.

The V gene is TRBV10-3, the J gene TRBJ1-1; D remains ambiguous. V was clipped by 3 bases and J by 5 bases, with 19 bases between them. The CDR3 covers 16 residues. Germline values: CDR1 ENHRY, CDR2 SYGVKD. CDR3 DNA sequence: TGTGCCATCAGTGAAAGGGCAGAACTTAGAGGGACTGAAGCTTTCTTT. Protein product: CAISERAELRGTEAFF.

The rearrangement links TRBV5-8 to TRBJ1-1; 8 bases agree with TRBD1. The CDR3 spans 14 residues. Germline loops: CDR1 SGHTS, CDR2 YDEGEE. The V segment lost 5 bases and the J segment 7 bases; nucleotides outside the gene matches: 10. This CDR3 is CASREQGVAGEAFF. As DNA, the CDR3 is TGTGCCAGCAGAGAACAGGGGGTAGCGGGTGAAGCTTTCTTT.

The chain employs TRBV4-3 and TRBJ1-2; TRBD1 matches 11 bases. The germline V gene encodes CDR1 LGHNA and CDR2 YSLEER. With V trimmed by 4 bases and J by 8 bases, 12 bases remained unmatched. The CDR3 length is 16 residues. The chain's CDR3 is CASSPDRGQAWQGYTF. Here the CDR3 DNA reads TGCGCCAGCAGCCCGGACAGGGGGCAGGCTTGGCAAGGCTACACCTTC.

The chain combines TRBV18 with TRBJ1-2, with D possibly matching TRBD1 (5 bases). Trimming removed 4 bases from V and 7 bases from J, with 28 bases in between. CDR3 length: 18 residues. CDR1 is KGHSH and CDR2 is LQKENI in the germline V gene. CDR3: CASSLRRGTAGGPIGYTF. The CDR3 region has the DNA TGTGCCAGCTCACTACGAAGAGGGACGGCAGGAGGACCTATTGGCTACACCTTC.

CDR3 in DNA: TGTGCCAGCAGTTACGGGGCTAGACGTCAAGAGACCCAGTACTTC. Translated: CASSYGARRQETQYF. The J gene is TRBJ2-5, the V gene TRBV6-6, with D perhaps matching TRBD1 (5 bases). Looked up from germline, CDR1 is MNHNY and CDR2 is SVGAGI (reference sequence). Trimming took 2 bases from V and 2 from J, leaving 12 bases between them. The CDR3 covers 15 residues.

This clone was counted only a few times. CDR3 DNA sequence: TGTGCCAGCAGCTCCAACCCTGGGCAGCCCCAGCATTTT. Encoded protein: CASSSNPGQPQHF. V usage is TRBV7-2 and J usage is TRBJ1-5; D unclear. Trimming shortened V by 4 bases and J by 7 bases, and 11 bases separated the two germline ends. The germline V gene encodes CDR1 SGHTA and CDR2 FQGNSA. The CDR3 has 13 residues.